What follows are 30 T cell receptor beta chains derived from one specimen sequenced in a study of T cell repertoires in aging, cancer and after chemotherapy. The template was genomic DNA from peripheral blood, not RNA. Multiplex touch-down PCR with TRB-A/B primers amplified rearranged V-D-J TRB sequences. Each CDR3 protein is one row after TCRdb ran MiXCR on the multiplex PCR reads. The sample records 15,000 to 20,000 distinct CDR3 sequences, over 35% being singletons. Sequences were obtained from blood. The receptors here all came from a human donor with a solid tumor.

The chain carries TRBV19 and TRBJ2-7; D is possibly TRBD1 (6 bases). Germline assignment: CDR1 LNHDA and CDR2 SQIVND (reference sequence). The CDR3 has 13 amino acids. V was pared by 4 bases and J by 4 bases, with 11 bases between. CDR3 DNA sequence: TGTGCCAGTAGTACCGGGACAAGTTACGAGCAGTACTTC. It is translated as CASSTGTSYEQYF.

By frequency in the sample, this clonotype is medium-sized (0.01 to 0.1%). CDR3 sequence reads: CSVGGGNEKLFF. In nucleotides, the CDR3 is TGCAGCGTTGGGGGGGGGAATGAAAAACTGTTTTTT. The chain couples TRBV29-1 to TRBJ1-4, with a weak D call TRBD1 (5 bases). CDR3 length equals 12 residues. Germline assignment: CDR1 SQVTM and CDR2 ANQGSEA. V shed 4 bases and J shed 5 bases, with 8 bases lying between them.

The V and J genes are TRBV5-4 and TRBJ2-3; 8 bases line up with TRBD2. The junction had 9 bases not matched to a gene; V was cut back by 10 bases and J by 2 bases. This CDR3 contains 14 residues. Germline assignment: CDR1 SGHNT and CDR2 YYREEE (reference sequence). The CDR3 region is CAVKGAGATDTQYF. The CDR3 coding sequence is TGTGCCGTAAAGGGAGCGGGGGCCACAGATACGCAGTATTTT.

This clonotype has only a few counts. The chain combines TRBV12-3 or TRBV12-4 with TRBJ2-5; D not resolved. Trimming pared 1 base from V and 5 bases from J, leaving 8 bases between. The length of the CDR3 is 13 residues. This chain's CDR3 is CASSLGNYETQYF. As DNA, the CDR3 is TGTGCCAGCAGTTTAGGCAACTACGAGACCCAGTACTTC.

The chain carries TRBV18 and TRBJ2-3; TRBD2 matches at 12 bases. Trimming at V came to 2 bases and at J to 1 base, leaving 7 bases not matched to a gene. Germline V gene data show CDR1 as KGHSH and CDR2 as LQKENI. CDR3 length: 18 amino acids. The CDR3: CASSPGLAGIPGTDTQYF. The CDR3 DNA reads as TGTGCCAGCTCACCAGGACTAGCGGGAATCCCGGGCACAGATACGCAGTATTTT.

The chain employs TRBV29-1 and TRBJ1-1; TRBD1 matches 9 bases. Per germline, CDR1 SQVTM and CDR2 ANQGSEA. V was pared by 1 base and J by 5 bases, with 5 bases of the junction left unmatched. The CDR3 is made up of 14 amino acids. The CDR3 bases are TGCAGCGTTGAAGGTGACAGGGGGAAGACTGAAGCTTTCTTT. It translates to CSVEGDRGKTEAFF.

About this clonotype itself: Germline and junction disagree at one end, which may indicate a read error. The chain is built from TRBV27 and TRBJ2-1; 10 bases agree with TRBD2. This CDR3 has 17 amino acids. Looked up from germline, CDR1 is MNHEY and CDR2 is SMNVEV (reference sequence). DNA for the CDR3: TGTACCAGCACCTGGGGTAGCGGGGGGCTTTCCTACAATGAGCAGTTCTTC. As protein: CTSTWGSGGLSYNEQFF.

The gene calls are TRBV12-3 or TRBV12-4 and TRBJ2-2; a weak D match, TRBD1 (5 bases). V was clipped by 3 bases and J by 5 bases, with 10 bases between them. The CDR3 loop spans 14 amino acids. The CDR3 DNA reads as TGTGCCAGCAGTTTCTCGACAGTAACCGGGGAGCTGTTTTTT. It is translated as CASSFSTVTGELFF.

Note on this clonotype: A much bigger clone sits one base away, suggesting this may be a read error. The rearrangement joins TRBV15 to TRBJ2-1, with TRBD1 identical over 7 bases. This CDR3 has 15 amino acids. Trimming at V came to 5 bases and at J to 4 bases, leaving 8 bases not matched to a gene. Looked up from germline, CDR1 is LNHNV and CDR2 is YYDKDF (reference sequence). CDR3 bases: TGTGCCACCAGCGACAGACAGGGACCTTACAATGAGCAGTTCTTC. This translates into CATSDRQGPYNEQFF.

Notes on this clonotype: A single base separates this from a much larger clone, so it may be a read error. The rearrangement uses TRBV6-5 and TRBJ2-3; D perhaps matches TRBD1 (6 bases). The V gene's germline CDR1 is MNHEY and CDR2 SVGAGI. V was pared by 2 bases and J by 4 bases, with 7 bases between. This CDR3 has 13 residues. The CDR3 region is CASSYRGSDTQYF. CDR3 DNA sequence: TGTGCCAGCAGTTACAGGGGGTCAGATACGCAGTATTTT.

The V gene is TRBV7-2, the J gene TRBJ2-1; TRBD2 matches at 12 bases. The germline V gene encodes CDR1 SGHTA and CDR2 FQGNSA. The CDR3 runs to 15 residues. The V segment lost 4 bases and the J segment 4 bases; nucleotides outside the gene matches: 2. Written as DNA, the CDR3 is TGTGCCAGCAGCTCACTAGCGGGAGGATACAATGAGCAGTTCTTC. This gives the protein CASSSLAGGYNEQFF.

The J gene is TRBJ1-2, the V gene TRBV6-1; D might be TRBD1 (6 bases). The germline gives CDR1 MNHNS, CDR2 SASEGT. V was pared by 1 base and J by 8 bases, with 14 bases between. The CDR3 consists of 14 residues. CDR3 bases: TGTGCCAGCAGTGAAGATGGACAGATTGGCGGCTACACCTTC. Translating it yields CASSEDGQIGGYTF.

There are a few counts of this clonotype. The rearrangement joins TRBV27 to TRBJ1-3, with D possibly matching TRBD1 (5 bases). The CDR3 extends over 18 amino acids. Trimming removed 4 bases at V and 0 bases at J, with 19 bases between. CDR1 and CDR2 from the germline V gene are MNHEY and SMNVEV (reference sequence). CDR3 loop: CASSSASGRQISGNTIYF. CDR3 nucleotide sequence: TGTGCCAGCAGTTCCGCATCCGGAAGACAGATCTCTGGAAACACCATATATTTT.

This clonotype turned up a few times. This rearrangement joins TRBV6-5 to TRBJ2-7; D possibly corresponds to TRBD1 (5 bases). The CDR3 runs to 11 residues. The V gene lost 6 bases and the J gene lost 2 bases, with 5 bases spanning the gap. In germline, CDR1 is MNHEY, CDR2 SVGAGI. Here the CDR3 reads CASRTAYEQYF. The CDR3 nucleotides read TGTGCCAGCAGGACAGCCTACGAGCAGTACTTC.

V and J are TRBV20-1 and TRBJ2-2, with no clear D. The germline CDR1 and CDR2 sequences are DFQATT and SNEGSKA (reference sequence). The CDR3 covers 17 residues. V was cut by 0 bases and J by 0 bases, with 14 bases left in between. The CDR3 DNA reads as TGCAGTGCTAGAGAACTCAGACACGTAACGAACACCGGGGAGCTGTTTTTT. Translation gives CSARELRHVTNTGELFF.

V is TRBV7-2 and J is TRBJ2-2; 12 bases map to TRBD2. The junction had 12 bases not matched to a gene; V was cut back by 5 bases and J by 5 bases. The CDR3 is 18 residues long. The germline V gene has CDR1 SGHTA and CDR2 FQGNSA. For the CDR3, the DNA is TGTGCCAGCAGCCTCGGACCTCTTCTAGCGGGAGGGACCGGGGAGCTGTTTTTT. It specifies CASSLGPLLAGGTGELFF.

The CDR3 bases are TGTGCCAGCAGTGAGAATAGCGGGGGCCAAGAGACCCAGTACTTC. It codes for CASSENSGGQETQYF. The chain employs TRBV6-4 and TRBJ2-5; 9 positions agree with TRBD2. Germline CDR1 MRHNA, CDR2 SNTAGT. Trimming removed 3 bases from V and 1 base from J; junction bases left unmatched: 3. The CDR3 spans 15 residues.

The chain recombines TRBV30 with TRBJ1-1; tentatively, D is TRBD1 (5 bases). V lost 4 bases and J 0 bases, leaving 9 bases between the germline ends. The CDR3 is 13 amino acids. Germline CDR1 reads GTSNPN; CDR2 reads SVGIG (reference sequence). This CDR3 reads CAWTIGVNTEAFF. CDR3 nucleotide sequence: TGTGCCTGGACCATAGGGGTGAACACTGAAGCTTTCTTT.

The chain uses TRBV30 and TRBJ1-1, with 7 bases matching TRBD1. V trimming: 2 bases; J trimming: 3 bases; junction bases outside the gene matches: 9. The CDR3 consists of 15 residues. Looked up from germline, CDR1 is GTSNPN and CDR2 is SVGIG (reference sequence). In DNA form, the CDR3 reads TGTGCCTGGAGTCTCACCCCGGGACAGTACACTGAAGCTTTCTTT. Translating gives CAWSLTPGQYTEAFF.

Of note for this clonotype: A much larger clone is a single base away; this may be a read error. V gene TRBV29-1 combines with J gene TRBJ2-5; maybe TRBD1 (5 bases). The germline V gene has CDR1 SQVTM and CDR2 ANQGSEA. This CDR3 spans 13 amino acids. The CDR3 nucleotides are TGCTGCGTCGGACCCAGGAACAGGGAGACCCAGTACTTC. Its translation is CCVGPRNRETQYF. Combining the CDR3 with reference TRBV29-1 and TRBJ2-5 gives the whole variable domain SAVISQKPSRDICQRGTSLTIQCQVDSQVTMMFWYRQQPGQSLTLIATANQGSEATYESGFVIDKFPISRPNLTFSTLTVSNMSPEDSSIYLCCVGPRNRETQYFGPGTRLLVL.

This clonotype was seen once. The chain is built from TRBV5-1 and TRBJ2-1, with 9 nucleotides matching TRBD1. Germline V CDR1 and CDR2: SGHRS, YFSETQ. V was pared by 2 bases and J by 5 bases, with 5 bases of the junction left unmatched. The CDR3 has 15 amino acids. The CDR3 reads CASSLQGASNNEQFF. CDR3 nucleotide sequence: TGCGCCAGCAGCTTACAGGGGGCGTCGAACAATGAGCAGTTCTTC. The full variable domain, in which reference TRBV5-1 and TRBJ2-1 provide the parts outside the CDR3, is KAGVTQTPRYLIKTRGQQVTLSCSPISGHRSVSWYQQTPGQGLQFLFEYFSETQRNKGNFPGRFSGRQFSNSRSEMNVSTLELGDSALYLCASSLQGASNNEQFFGPGTRLTVL.

The chain is built from TRBV6-6 and TRBJ1-5; D perhaps matches TRBD1 (5 bases). The CDR3 is 15 residues long. CDR1 MNHNY and CDR2 SVGAGI come from the germline V gene (reference sequence). V was cut by 2 bases and J by 1 base, with 9 bases left in between. The CDR3 DNA follows: TGTGCCAGCAGTTACGTTGGGGGAAGCAATCAGCCCCAGCATTTT. Translating gives CASSYVGGSNQPQHF.

This clonotype ranks as medium-sized. The rearrangement joins TRBV27 to TRBJ2-1; 10 positions agree with TRBD2. The CDR3 loop spans 15 amino acids. The V gene end was trimmed by 5 bases and the J gene end by 2 bases; junction bases not matched to a gene: 3. Germline loops: CDR1 MNHEY, CDR2 SMNVEV (reference sequence). CDR3 nucleotide sequence: TGTGCCAGCAGTAGGACTAGCGGAACCTACAATGAGCAGTTCTTC. Translation gives CASSRTSGTYNEQFF.

This clonotype turned up a few times. The chain combines TRBV5-6 with TRBJ2-7; D may be TRBD1 or TRBD2 (6 bases each). The CDR3 covers 14 residues. Between the trimmed V and J ends, which lost 2 bases and 0 bases, there was a span of 9 bases. Germline V gives CDR1 SGHDT, CDR2 YYEEEE. Here the CDR3 DNA reads TGTGCCAGCAGCTTAGGGGGGCACTCCTACGAGCAGTACTTC. Protein: CASSLGGHSYEQYF.

This clonotype was observed a handful of times. V gene TRBV27 combines with J gene TRBJ2-1; possibly TRBD1 for D (5 bases). Germline-derived CDR1 and CDR2 are MNHEY and SMNVEV (reference sequence). Trimming pared 6 bases from V and 9 bases from J, leaving 18 bases between. The CDR3 has 14 residues. CDR3 coding DNA: TGTGCCAGCAGGCCTCCTGACAGTTTGGGTGAGCAGTTCTTC. Encoded protein: CASRPPDSLGEQFF.

This clonotype was counted a few times. V and J are TRBV10-3 and TRBJ2-3; 8 nucleotides agree with TRBD2. Germline V gene data show CDR1 as ENHRY and CDR2 as SYGVKD. This CDR3 spans 17 amino acids. V was clipped by 0 bases and J by 3 bases; unmatched bases: 8. CDR3 sequence: CAISESKTAGATDTQYF. The CDR3, as DNA: TGTGCCATCAGTGAGTCGAAGACAGCGGGAGCTACAGATACGCAGTATTTT.

This clonotype showed up just a few times. The chain is built from TRBV12-3 or TRBV12-4 and TRBJ2-1; 12 nucleotides line up with TRBD2. The CDR3 contains 14 residues. Losses at the gene ends were 6 bases for V and 7 bases for J; bases not matched to a gene: 4. CDR3 protein: CASRLAGGGNEQFF. Written as DNA, the CDR3 is TGTGCCAGCAGGCTAGCGGGGGGGGGTAATGAGCAGTTCTTC.

This clonotype appeared a few times. The rearrangement uses TRBV18 and TRBJ1-1; 8 bases match TRBD1. J gave up 0 bases and V 4 bases, and 7 bases lay outside the gene matches. Germline V CDR1 and CDR2: KGHSH, LQKENI. This CDR3 region has 16 residues. The CDR3 spells CASSQPTGDLNTEAFF. DNA of the CDR3: TGTGCCAGCTCACAACCGACAGGGGACTTGAACACTGAAGCTTTCTTT.

The chain carries TRBV27 and TRBJ1-5; 9 nucleotides match TRBD1. The CDR3 contains 14 residues. The V and J ends lost 6 bases and 2 bases, in that order; junction bases with no gene match: 2. Germline CDR1 MNHEY, CDR2 SMNVEV (reference sequence). The CDR3 protein is CASRRTGGNQPQHF. Written as DNA, the CDR3 is TGTGCCAGCAGGCGGACAGGGGGCAATCAGCCCCAGCATTTT.

A few counts support this clonotype. V usage is TRBV10-3 and J usage is TRBJ2-4; possibly TRBD2 for D (6 bases). The ends were cut back, 0 bases at V and 0 bases at J, with 24 bases in the middle. CDR1 ENHRY and CDR2 SYGVKD come from the germline V gene. CDR3 length: 21 amino acids. The CDR3 reads CAISESYSSRAGSIAKNIQYF. In nucleotides, the CDR3 is TGTGCCATCAGTGAGTCGTACTCGTCCAGGGCGGGGTCGATAGCCAAAAACATTCAGTACTTC.